The rows below give T cell receptor beta chains drawn from one sample of a study of T cells after yellow fever vaccination. Each CDR3 protein is one row after TCRdb ran MiXCR on the 5' RACE reads. Of about 340,000 distinct CDR3 sequences in the sample, 3.5% to 4.5% were seen once. This specimen consisted of PBMCs, obtained 5 days after the yellow fever booster vaccination. The receptors were sampled from a man between 18 and 35 years old who received the YFV17D yellow fever vaccine. Both conserved end residues are part of each CDR3. D genes are given only for firm matches. Part of the rows lack a size; the others show once, few, many or a class for expanded clones.

d_gene,abundance,v_gene,j_gene,CDR3aa,CDR3nt
-,few,TRBV20-1,TRBJ1-6,CSARAAGGSPLHF,TGCAGTGCTAGAGCCGCGGGAGGTTCACCCCTCCACTTT
TRBD2,few,TRBV6-2/TRBV6-3,TRBJ2-7,CASSYRTSHEQYF,TGTGCCAGCAGTTACCGGACTAGCCACGAGCAGTACTTC
-,-,TRBV29-1,TRBJ2-5,CSVGGAGPEGETQYF,TGCAGCGTTGGGGGCGCAGGGCCCGAGGGGGAGACCCAGTACTTC
-,few,TRBV4-3,TRBJ1-2,CASSPQGFYGYTF,TGCGCCAGCAGCCCACAGGGATTCTATGGCTACACCTTC
-,few,TRBV6-2/TRBV6-3,TRBJ2-3,CASSYSLGSADTQYF,TGTGCCAGCAGTTACTCGCTCGGGTCGGCAGATACGCAGTATTTT
TRBD1,-,TRBV28,TRBJ2-1,CAIGRGTANNEQFF,TGTGCCATCGGAAGAGGGACAGCTAACAATGAGCAGTTCTTC
TRBD2,few,TRBV5-4,TRBJ2-3,CASSLVAGLPDTQYF,TGTGCCAGCAGCTTGGTAGCGGGGCTCCCAGATACGCAGTATTTT
-,many,TRBV4-3,TRBJ1-1,CASSQDLGDSLNTEAFF,TGCGCCAGCAGCCAAGATCTTGGTGACAGTTTGAACACTGAAGCTTTCTTT
TRBD1,many,TRBV5-1,TRBJ1-6,CASSPGQAYNSPLHF,TGCGCCAGCAGCCCGGGACAGGCCTATAATTCACCCCTCCACTTT
-,few,TRBV25-1,TRBJ2-2,CASSAQGGTGELFF,TGTGCCAGCAGTGCGCAGGGCGGCACCGGGGAGCTGTTTTTT
TRBD1,-,TRBV6-5,TRBJ1-4,CASSYGTGGEKLFF,TGTGCCAGCAGTTACGGGACAGGGGGTGAAAAACTGTTTTTT
-,many,TRBV7-2,TRBJ2-1,CASSLVEWGRNEQFF,TGTGCCAGCAGCTTAGTCGAATGGGGTCGGAATGAGCAGTTCTTC
-,few,TRBV20-1,TRBJ2-2,CSAPDPRTGELFF,TGCAGTGCTCCGGACCCCCGGACCGGGGAGCTGTTTTTT
-,few,TRBV5-1,TRBJ2-3,CASRQPSTDTQYF,TGCGCCAGCAGACAGCCAAGCACAGATACGCAGTATTTT
TRBD2,-,TRBV25-1,TRBJ2-3,CASSGTSGGALDTQYF,TGTGCCAGCAGTGGGACTAGCGGGGGGGCCTTGGATACGCAGTATTTT
-,few,TRBV4-1,TRBJ1-3,CASSGASFGSGNTIYF,TGCGCCAGCAGCGGAGCCAGCTTTGGCTCTGGAAACACCATATATTTT
TRBD2,many,TRBV7-9,TRBJ2-1,CASSPGSYGGFFYNEQFF,TGTGCCAGCAGCCCGGGTTCATACGGGGGGTTCTTCTACAATGAGCAGTTCTTC
-,many,TRBV29-1,TRBJ2-5,CSVDGWQQETQYF,TGCAGCGTTGATGGTTGGCAGCAAGAGACCCAGTACTTC
-,-,TRBV6-2/TRBV6-3,TRBJ2-5,CASSYSGREETQYF,TGTGCCAGCAGTTACTCAGGCAGGGAAGAGACCCAGTACTTC
-,-,TRBV7-2,TRBJ2-1,CASSFRGDEQFF,TGTGCCAGCAGCTTTAGGGGCGATGAGCAGTTCTTC